This TCR beta chain was retrieved from a study of T cell therapy after organ transplantation. Study in general: A median of 1.92 x 10^8 CMV-specific T cells was infused in 2 to 6 doses. Broader study findings: Post-therapy CD8 clonality change correlated inversely with pretherapy clonality. Nonresponder repertoires showed strong pretherapy expansions, barely changing post-therapy.

Germline V CDR1 and CDR2: SGHTA, FQGTGA. The CDR3 runs to 15 residues. V gave up 5 bases and J gave up 5 bases; unmatched junction bases: 8. These patients had received solid-organ transplants and had drug-resistant or recurrent cytomegalovirus. The data were produced by immunoSEQ multiplex PCR, yet TCRdb's version contains in-frame clones alone and is incomplete. The top ten clones hold 2.5% to 3.5% of a sample with 50,000 or so clones, approximately 94% of them seen once. Details on this clone: What it binds is unknown.

The sequencing here drew on CD8+ T cells from blood, taken before autologous CMV-specific T cell therapy. The source of this sequence is a human patient who had received a solid organ transplant and had CMV disease. V gene TRBV7-3 combines with J gene TRBJ2-3; 9 bases fit TRBD2. The CDR3 coding sequence is TGTGCCAGCAGCATTAGCGGGGGCCCGGGAGATACGCAGTATTTT. It yields the protein CASSISGGPGDTQYF.